This T cell receptor (beta chain) derives from a study of blood T cell repertoires in COVID-19. Background on the study: Samples came from the United States, Italy and Spain, spanning acute and convalescent COVID-19. Sources were T cells, B-cell-depleted T cells, or PBMCs; the material itself was cDNA or gDNA.

This clone has a single count. Original methodology: From reference gene primer amplification, estimates of nucleated cell counts were derived. Data came from immunoSEQ multiplex PCR; TCRdb stores just in-frame clones and leaves some out. That table supplies the V and J calls and clone size; D and trimming were determined from the DNA. The profile shows roughly 240,000 clones, roughly 79% of them singletons. The sample consisted of peripheral blood. The clonotype was recovered from a woman older than 75 with acute or convalescent COVID-19.

The CDR3 sequence is CATSRERLESPGELFF. The DNA of the CDR3 is TGTGCCACCAGCAGAGAACGTTTGGAGTCGCCCGGGGAGCTGTTTTTT. This chain connects TRBV15 to TRBJ2-2; D gene uncertain. CDR3 length equals 16 residues. Trimming removed 0 bases at V and 6 bases at J, with 14 bases between. Germline lookup yields CDR1 LNHNV and CDR2 YYDKDF (reference sequence).